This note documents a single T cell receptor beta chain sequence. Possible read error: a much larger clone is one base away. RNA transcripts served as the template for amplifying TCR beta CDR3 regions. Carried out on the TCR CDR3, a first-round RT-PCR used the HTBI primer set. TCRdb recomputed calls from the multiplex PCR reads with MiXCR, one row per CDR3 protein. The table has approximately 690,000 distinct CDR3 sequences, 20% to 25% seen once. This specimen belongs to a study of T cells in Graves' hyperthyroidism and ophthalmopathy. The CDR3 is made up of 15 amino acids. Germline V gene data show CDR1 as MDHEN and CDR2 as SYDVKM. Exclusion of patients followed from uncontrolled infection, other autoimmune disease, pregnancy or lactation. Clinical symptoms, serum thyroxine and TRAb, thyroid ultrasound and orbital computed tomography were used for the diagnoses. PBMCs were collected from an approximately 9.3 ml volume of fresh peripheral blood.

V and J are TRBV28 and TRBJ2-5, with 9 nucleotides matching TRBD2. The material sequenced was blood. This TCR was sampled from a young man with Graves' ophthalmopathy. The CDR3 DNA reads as TGTGCCAGCAGTTCCGGGACTAGCAGCCAAGAGACCCGGTACTTC. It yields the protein CASSSGTSSQETRYF.